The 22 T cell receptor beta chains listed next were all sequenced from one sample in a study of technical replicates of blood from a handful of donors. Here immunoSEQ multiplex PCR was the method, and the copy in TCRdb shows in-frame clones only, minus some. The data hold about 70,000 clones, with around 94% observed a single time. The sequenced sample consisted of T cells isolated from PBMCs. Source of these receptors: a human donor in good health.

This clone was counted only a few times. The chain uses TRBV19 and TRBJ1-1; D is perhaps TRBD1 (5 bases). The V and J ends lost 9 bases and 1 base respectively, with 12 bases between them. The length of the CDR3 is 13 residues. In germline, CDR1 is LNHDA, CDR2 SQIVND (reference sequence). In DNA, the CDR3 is TGTGCCAGCTCGGACACAGCGAACACTGAAGCTTTCTTT. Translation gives CASSDTANTEAFF.

As DNA, the CDR3 is TGTGCCTCCACCAGGGGACGGGGCACAGATACGCAGTATTTT. Encoded protein: CASTRGRGTDTQYF. The chain recombines TRBV27 with TRBJ2-3, with D maybe TRBD1 (6 bases). From germline, CDR1 is MNHEY and CDR2 SMNVEV (reference sequence). The CDR3 runs to 14 residues. The V and J ends lost 11 bases and 1 base respectively, with 16 bases between them.

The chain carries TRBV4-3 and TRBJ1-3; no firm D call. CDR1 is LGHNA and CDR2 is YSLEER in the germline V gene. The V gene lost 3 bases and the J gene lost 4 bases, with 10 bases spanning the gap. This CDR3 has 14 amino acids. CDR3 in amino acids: CASSQERGGNTIYF. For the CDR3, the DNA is TGCGCCAGCAGCCAGGAGAGAGGCGGAAACACCATATATTTT.

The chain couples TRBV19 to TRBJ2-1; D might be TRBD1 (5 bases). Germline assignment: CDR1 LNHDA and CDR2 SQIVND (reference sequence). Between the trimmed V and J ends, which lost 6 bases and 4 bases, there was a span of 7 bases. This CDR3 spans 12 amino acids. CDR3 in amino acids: CASRGEYNEQFF. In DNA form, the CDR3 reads TGTGCCAGTAGAGGGGAATACAATGAGCAGTTCTTC.

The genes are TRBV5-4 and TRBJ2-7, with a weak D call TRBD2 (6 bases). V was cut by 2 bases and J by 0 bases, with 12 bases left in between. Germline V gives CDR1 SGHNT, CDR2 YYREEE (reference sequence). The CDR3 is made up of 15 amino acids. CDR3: CASSFGGASSYEQYF. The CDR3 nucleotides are TGTGCCAGCAGCTTCGGCGGGGCCAGCTCCTACGAGCAGTACTTC.

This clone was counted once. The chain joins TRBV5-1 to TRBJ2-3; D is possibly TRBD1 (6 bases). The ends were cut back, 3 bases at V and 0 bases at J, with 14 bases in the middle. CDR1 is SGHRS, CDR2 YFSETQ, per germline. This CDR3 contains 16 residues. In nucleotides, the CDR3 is TGCGCCAGCAGCTCACTCCGGGACACCAGCACAGATACGCAGTATTTT. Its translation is CASSSLRDTSTDTQYF.

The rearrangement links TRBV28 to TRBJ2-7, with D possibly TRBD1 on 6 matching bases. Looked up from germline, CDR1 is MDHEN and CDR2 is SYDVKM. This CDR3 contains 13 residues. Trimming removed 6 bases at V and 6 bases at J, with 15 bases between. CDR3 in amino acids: CASRHTGWVEQYF. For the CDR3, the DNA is TGTGCCAGCAGACATACAGGGTGGGTCGAGCAGTACTTC.

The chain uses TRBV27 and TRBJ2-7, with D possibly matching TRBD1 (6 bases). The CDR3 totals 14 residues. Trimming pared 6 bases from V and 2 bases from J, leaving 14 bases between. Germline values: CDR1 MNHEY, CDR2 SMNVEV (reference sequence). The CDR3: CASSRGQQAYEQYF. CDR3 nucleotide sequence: TGTGCCAGCAGCCGAGGACAGCAAGCCTACGAGCAGTACTTC.

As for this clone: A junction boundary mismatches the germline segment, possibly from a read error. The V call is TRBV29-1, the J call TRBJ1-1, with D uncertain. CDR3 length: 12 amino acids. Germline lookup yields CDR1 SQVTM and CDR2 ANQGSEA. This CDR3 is CSVEDNPYEAFF. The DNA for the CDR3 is TGCAGCGTCGAAGACAATCCCTATGAAGCTTTCTTT.

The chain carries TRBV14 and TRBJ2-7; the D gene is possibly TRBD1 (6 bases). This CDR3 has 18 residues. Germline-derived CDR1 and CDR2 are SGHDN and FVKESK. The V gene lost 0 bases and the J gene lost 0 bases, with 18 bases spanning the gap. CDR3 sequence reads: CASSQDWALGALSYEQYF. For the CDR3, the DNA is TGTGCCAGCAGCCAAGATTGGGCTCTGGGGGCCCTCTCCTACGAGCAGTACTTC.

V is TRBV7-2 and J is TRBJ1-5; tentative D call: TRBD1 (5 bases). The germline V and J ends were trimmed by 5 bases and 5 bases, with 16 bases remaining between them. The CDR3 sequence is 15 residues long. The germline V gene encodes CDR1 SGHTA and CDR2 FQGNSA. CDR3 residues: CASSQGAIGYQPQHF. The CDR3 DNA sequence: TGTGCCAGCAGCCAAGGGGCAATAGGATATCAGCCCCAGCATTTT.

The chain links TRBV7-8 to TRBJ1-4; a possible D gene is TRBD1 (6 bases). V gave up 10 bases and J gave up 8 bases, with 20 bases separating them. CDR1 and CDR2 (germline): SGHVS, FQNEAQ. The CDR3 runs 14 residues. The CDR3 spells CATIRTAADEKLFF. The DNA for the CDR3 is TGTGCCACCATCCGGACAGCGGCGGACGAAAAACTGTTTTTT.

CDR3 loop: CASSFNGRTYNEQFF. The CDR3 bases are TGTGCCAGCTCCTTCAACGGGCGGACTTACAATGAGCAGTTCTTC. The rearrangement links TRBV11-2 to TRBJ2-1, with D tentatively TRBD2 (5 bases). CDR1 is SGHAT and CDR2 is FQNNGV in the germline V gene. Between the trimmed V and J ends, which lost 8 bases and 4 bases, there was a span of 18 bases. This CDR3 has 15 residues. Using reference TRBV11-2 and TRBJ2-1 for the parts outside the CDR3, the full variable domain is EAGVAQSPRYKIIEKRQSVAFWCNPISGHATLYWYQQILGQGPKLLIQFQNNGVVDDSQLPKDRFSAERLKGVDSTLKIQPAKLEDSAVYLCASSFNGRTYNEQFFGPGTRLTVL.

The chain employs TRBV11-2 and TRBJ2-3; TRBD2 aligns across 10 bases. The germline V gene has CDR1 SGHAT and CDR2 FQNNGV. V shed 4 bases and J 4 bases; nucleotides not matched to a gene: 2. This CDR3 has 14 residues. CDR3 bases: TGTGCCAGCAGCTCGACTAGCGGGCCAGATACGCAGTATTTT. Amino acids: CASSSTSGPDTQYF. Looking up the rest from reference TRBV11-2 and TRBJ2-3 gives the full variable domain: EAGVAQSPRYKIIEKRQSVAFWCNPISGHATLYWYQQILGQGPKLLIQFQNNGVVDDSQLPKDRFSAERLKGVDSTLKIQPAKLEDSAVYLCASSSTSGPDTQYFGPGTRLTVL.

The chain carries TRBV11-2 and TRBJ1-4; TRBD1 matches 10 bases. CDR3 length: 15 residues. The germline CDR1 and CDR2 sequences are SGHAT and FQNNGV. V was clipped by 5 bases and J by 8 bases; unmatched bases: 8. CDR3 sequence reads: CASSPGQGTGEKLFF. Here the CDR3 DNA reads TGTGCCAGCAGCCCGGGACAGGGGACGGGAGAAAAACTGTTTTTT. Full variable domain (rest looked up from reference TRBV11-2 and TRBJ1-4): EAGVAQSPRYKIIEKRQSVAFWCNPISGHATLYWYQQILGQGPKLLIQFQNNGVVDDSQLPKDRFSAERLKGVDSTLKIQPAKLEDSAVYLCASSPGQGTGEKLFFGSGTQLSVL.

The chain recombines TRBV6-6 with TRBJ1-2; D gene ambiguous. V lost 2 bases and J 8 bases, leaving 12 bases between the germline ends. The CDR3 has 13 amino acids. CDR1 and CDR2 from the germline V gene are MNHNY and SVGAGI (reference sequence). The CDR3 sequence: CASSYEGFKGYTF. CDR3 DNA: TGTGCCAGCAGTTACGAGGGTTTTAAGGGCTACACCTTC.

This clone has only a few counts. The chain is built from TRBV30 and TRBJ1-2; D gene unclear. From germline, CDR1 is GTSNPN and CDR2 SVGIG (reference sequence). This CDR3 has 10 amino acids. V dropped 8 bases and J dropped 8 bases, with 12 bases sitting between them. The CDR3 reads CALETGGYTF. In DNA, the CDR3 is TGTGCCCTGGAGACTGGGGGCTACACCTTC.

CDR3 residues: CASSFLEGLLANTEAFF. The CDR3, as DNA: TGTGCCAGCAGCTTCCTCGAGGGACTTCTAGCGAACACTGAAGCTTTCTTT. The chain couples TRBV4-2 to TRBJ1-1; D might be TRBD1 (5 bases). The ends were cut back, 5 bases at V and 1 base at J, with 20 bases in the middle. CDR1 and CDR2 (germline): LGHNA, YNFKEQ. The CDR3 is made up of 17 amino acids.

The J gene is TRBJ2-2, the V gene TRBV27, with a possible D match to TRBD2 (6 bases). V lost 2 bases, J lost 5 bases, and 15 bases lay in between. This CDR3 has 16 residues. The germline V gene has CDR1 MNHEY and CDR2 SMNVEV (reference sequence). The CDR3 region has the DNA TGTGCCAGCAGTTTAGCCTTAGCGGAAAAAACCGGGGAGCTGTTTTTT. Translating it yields CASSLALAEKTGELFF.

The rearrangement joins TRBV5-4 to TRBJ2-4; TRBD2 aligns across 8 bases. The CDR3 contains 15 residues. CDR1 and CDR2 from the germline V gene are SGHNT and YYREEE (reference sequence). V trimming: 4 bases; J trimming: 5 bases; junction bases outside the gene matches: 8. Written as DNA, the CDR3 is TGTGCCAGCAGCGCTACAAGCGGGGGACAAAACATTCAGTACTTC. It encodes CASSATSGGQNIQYF.

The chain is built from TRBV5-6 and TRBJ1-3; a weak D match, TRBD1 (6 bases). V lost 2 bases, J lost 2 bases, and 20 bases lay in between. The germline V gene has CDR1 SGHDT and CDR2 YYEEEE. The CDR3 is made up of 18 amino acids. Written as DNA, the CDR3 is TGTGCCAGCAGCTTAACAGGGAAAAGTGTAAGGGCTGGAAACACCATATATTTT. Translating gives CASSLTGKSVRAGNTIYF.

The CDR3 loop is CAISDSILGARNTEAFF. As DNA, the CDR3 is TGTGCCATCAGTGACTCGATTTTGGGGGCAAGGAACACTGAAGCTTTCTTT. This chain connects TRBV10-3 to TRBJ1-1; D perhaps matches TRBD1 (6 bases). The germline gives CDR1 ENHRY, CDR2 SYGVKD. V lost 3 bases and J lost 1, with 18 bases in between. This CDR3 is built from 17 residues.